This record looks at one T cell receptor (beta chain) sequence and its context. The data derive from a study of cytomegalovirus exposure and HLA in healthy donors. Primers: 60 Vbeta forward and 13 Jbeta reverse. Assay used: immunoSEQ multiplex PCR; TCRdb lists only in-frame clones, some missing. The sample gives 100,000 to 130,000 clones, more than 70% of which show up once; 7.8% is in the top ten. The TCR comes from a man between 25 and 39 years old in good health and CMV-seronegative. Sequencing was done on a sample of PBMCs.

In DNA, the CDR3 is TGCGCCAGCAGCTTGTCCGGACTAGCGGGTGGACTGAACTACGAGCAGTACTTC. This gives the protein CASSLSGLAGGLNYEQYF. V usage is TRBV5-1 and J usage is TRBJ2-7; TRBD2 aligns across 11 bases. Unmatched junction bases numbered 12, after V lost 1 base and J lost 3 bases. There are 18 residues in the CDR3. Germline V CDR1 and CDR2: SGHRS, YFSETQ. Full variable domain (outside the CDR3, taken from reference TRBV5-1 and TRBJ2-7): KAGVTQTPRYLIKTRGQQVTLSCSPISGHRSVSWYQQTPGQGLQFLFEYFSETQRNKGNFPGRFSGRQFSNSRSEMNVSTLELGDSALYLCASSLSGLAGGLNYEQYFGPGTRLTVT.